This TCR beta chain appears in the sequencing data of a study of cytomegalovirus exposure and HLA in healthy donors. Notes on the study in general: Rare sequences made up most TCRs, while some public TCRs were found in many donors. An analysis that was carried out later associated 16,000 or so TCR beta sequences with HLA alleles at 0.05 false discovery rate. Solely CMV serostatus was available to characterize immune exposure.

As regards this clone: The antigen is unknown.

PCR was performed using 60 Vbeta and 13 Jbeta primers. The method was immunoSEQ multiplex PCR; TCRdb's version includes in-frame clones alone and lacks a portion of them. This sample's table reports 55,000 to 70,000 clones. Germline V gene sequence: CDR1 MGHRA, CDR2 YSYEKL. The CDR3 extends over 15 amino acids. The ends were cut back, 1 base at V and 3 bases at J, with 12 bases in the middle. V is TRBV4-1 and J is TRBJ1-1; D not resolved. The sequence derives from a female donor in good health and CMV-seropositive. Sample: PBMCs. The CDR3 protein is CASSQGSAGDTEAFF. The DNA of the CDR3 is TGCGCCAGCAGCCAAGGGTCAGCGGGTGACACTGAAGCTTTCTTT.